Listed below are T cell receptor beta chains from one sample, sequenced in a study of cytomegalovirus exposure and HLA in healthy donors. Produced via immunoSEQ multiplex PCR; TCRdb's table is partial and in-frame only. The table includes a few hundred thousand clones, over 75% detected once. Material for sequencing was PBMCs. Receptors were obtained from a man aged 30 to 45 in good health and CMV-seronegative. CDR3s include the opening cysteine and the closing phenylalanine or tryptophan. A D gene is named only where the DNA matches it firmly.

TRBD1	TRBV7-2	TRBJ2-7	TGTGCCAGCAGCTTAGCAGCAGGGGGCCTCGCTTACGAGCAGTACTTC	CASSLAAGGLAYEQYF
-	TRBV6-5	TRBJ2-5	TGTGCCAGCAGTTACACCCAGGCATTGGAGACCCAGTACTTC	CASSYTQALETQYF
TRBD2	TRBV6-4	TRBJ2-1	TGTGCCAGCAGTGTGGGGGCCGGGGGGGCCGGTAATGAGCAGTTCTTC	CASSVGAGGAGNEQFF
-	TRBV7-2	TRBJ2-2	TGTGCCAGCAGCTTATTCCGGGGGGGGGAGCTGTTTTTT	CASSLFRGGELFF
-	TRBV7-6	TRBJ1-3	TGTGCCAGCAGCTTATGGCAGTCTGGAAACACCATATATTTT	CASSLWQSGNTIYF
TRBD1	TRBV11-2	TRBJ1-4	TGTGCCAGCAGCACACAGGGGGCGGGTGAAAAACTGTTTTTT	CASSTQGAGEKLFF
TRBD1	TRBV6-1	TRBJ1-1	TGTGCCAGCAGCGCCCAGTCCGGGACAGGAGCTTTCTTT	CASSAQSGTGAFF
-	TRBV7-9	TRBJ1-2	TGTGCCAGCAGCCCCGTCTGGGGGGTTAACTATGGCTACACCTTC	CASSPVWGVNYGYTF
-	TRBV7-2	TRBJ2-3	TGTGCCAGCAGGCGGGGCCGAACGAGCACAGATACGCAGTATTTT	CASRRGRTSTDTQYF
-	TRBV5-1	TRBJ2-7	TGCGCCAGCAGGCAGGGCCTCTTTGCCTACGAGCAGTACTTC	CASRQGLFAYEQYF
TRBD2	TRBV7-2	TRBJ2-3	TGTGCCAGCAGCTTGCGGGGGGTTGCCACTAGCACAGATACGCAGTATTTT	CASSLRGVATSTDTQYF